Here is one T cell receptor (beta chain) with its context. There is no known antigen for this receptor. No base quality values were provided; no much bigger clone lies one nucleotide off. This sample stems from a study of T cell responses to AZD1222 COVID-19 vaccine (dated by TCRdb to the early 2020s). With respect to the entire study: A total of 233 trial participants underwent TCR sequencing, of whom 207 received two doses of AZD1222 and roughly 25 received two doses of the MenACWY control vaccine. Trial participants were enrolled into age subgroups of 18-55, 56-69 and 70-plus years, which contained about 150, 27 and 61 TCR-sequenced participants, respectively.

The CDR3 regions of human TCRbeta chains were analyzed by immunosequencing. Processing in the source paper ran as follows. TCRs in the repertoires were matched against a reference library of SARS-CoV-2-specific TCRs that had been generated with the MIRA antigen-specificity platform. Breadth meant the fraction of unique TCRs that were SARS-CoV-2-associated, whereas depth meant the fraction of total T cells that were SARS-CoV-2-associated. Using the MIRA data, each spike-specific TCR was assigned both to the spike region to which the TCR was reactive and to a CD4 or CD8 class. Log10-transformed breadth and depth values were compared by one-way ANOVA with Sidak's multiple comparisons tests. TCRdb took over this immuneACCESS table, retaining in-frame rearrangements with V and J assigned. Such tables are incomplete; in checked studies, under half of the missing clones stem from an unresolved V gene, and the remainder is unexplained. From that table come the V and J calls and clone size; the DNA was used to work out D and trimming. The sample table holds some 130,000 clones, of which 92% were seen once. The ten biggest clones cover less than 3.5% of the sample.

Sample time point, as interpreted from the label and publication: about 28 days (+/-7) after the second vaccine dose. AZD1222 recipients whose second dose came at about 4 weeks and those whose second dose came at about 12 weeks were combined into one group, since spike-specific TCR depth and breadth did not differ between the two schedules. The vaccinee samples were drawn from two UK trials, COV001 and COV002, one of which was a single-blind randomized controlled phase 2/3 trial testing AZD1222 (ChAdOx1 nCoV-19) in healthy adults. For TCRbeta chain sequencing, PBMC samples were collected from trial participants at day 0 and at day 28 after the second dose. The study at large found these results: The 56-69-year group was small, and its depth increase did not reach significance, likely because of low power. Reportedly, almost half of the unique spike-specific TCRs recognized epitopes lying outside the regions that are mutated in the B.1.351 and B.1.1.7 variants. Because no day 14 peak-response samples were available, repertoires were characterized only after the peak T cell response. The whole spike protein was spanned by vaccine-associated CD4 TCRs, and dominant responses were seen in regions 160-218 and 743-854. After two AZD1222 doses, spike-specific TCR breadth and depth were significantly higher than at day 0 and than in MenACWY recipients. Participants were mostly white British and included more females than males, and it was suggested by the authors that clonal diversity may have been underestimated. Conclusions about previously exposed vaccinees are limited because only five or six AZD1222 recipients were SARS-CoV-2 seropositive at baseline.

The source is an adult who received the AZD1222 COVID-19 vaccine. Material: peripheral blood, obtained 28 days after the second AZD1222 dose.

The sequenced DNA: TGTGCCAGCAGCGTAGGGACAGGCTATAATTCACCCCTCCACTTT. This is translated as CASSVGTGYNSPLHF. This receptor chain uses TRBV9 and TRBJ1-6, with 7 central nucleotides matching TRBD1. The CDR3, cysteine through phenylalanine, is 15 amino acids long. Left in the record is the CDR3 DNA by itself, 45 bases read in frame from the first base. Trimming accounts for 0 bases at V and 3 bases at J, while the number of junction bases matched to no gene is 0. Sequences SGDLS (CDR1) and YYNGEE (CDR2) are obtained from the germline V gene.